These 6 T cell receptor beta chains were all obtained from the same sample, sequenced in a study of cytomegalovirus exposure and HLA in healthy donors. Researchers ran the PCR with 60 Vbeta and 13 Jbeta primers. Assay: immunoSEQ multiplex PCR; the TCRdb copy retains only in-frame clones and omits some. The sample contains about 130,000 clones, roughly 85% of which appear only once. The sample taken for sequencing was PBMCs. These receptors came from a woman between 40 and 50 years old in good health and CMV-seropositive.

V usage is TRBV28 and J usage is TRBJ1-5; 9 nucleotides align to TRBD1. Germline V gives CDR1 MDHEN, CDR2 SYDVKM. The CDR3 has 17 amino acids. The V and J ends lost 5 bases and 0 bases, in that order; junction bases with no gene match: 8. In DNA form, the CDR3 reads TGTGCCAGCAGTGTTGACAGGGGGGGATTTAGCAATCAGCCCCAGCATTTT. This gives the protein CASSVDRGGFSNQPQHF.

The rearrangement uses TRBV4-3 and TRBJ2-1; D perhaps matches TRBD2 (5 bases). V lost 3 bases and J 8 bases, leaving 11 bases between the germline ends. This CDR3 comprises 13 residues. Germline assignment: CDR1 LGHNA and CDR2 YSLEER. This CDR3 is CASSQLAGDEQFF. DNA of the CDR3: TGCGCCAGCAGCCAGCTAGCCGGAGATGAGCAGTTCTTC.

The J gene is TRBJ2-7, the V gene TRBV11-2; D is possibly TRBD2 (6 bases). The V end lost 5 bases, the J end lost 0 bases, and 20 bases lay between the germline ends. Germline lookup yields CDR1 SGHAT and CDR2 FQNNGV. CDR3 size: 17 residues. CDR3 in amino acids: CASSPVLSLANSYEQYF. The CDR3 DNA reads as TGTGCCAGCAGCCCGGTGCTGTCGCTAGCGAACTCCTACGAGCAGTACTTC.

The chain couples TRBV9 to TRBJ2-5; 9 positions agree with TRBD1. CDR1 and CDR2 from the germline V gene are SGDLS and YYNGEE. J was trimmed by 5 bases and V by 5 bases; bases with no gene match: 1. CDR3 size: 12 residues. The CDR3 sequence: CASRGTGETQYF. CDR3 nucleotides: TGTGCCAGCAGGGGGACAGGGGAGACCCAGTACTTC.

V and J are TRBV19 and TRBJ1-2; the match to TRBD1 covers 7 bases. Trimming cost V 6 bases and J 6 bases; bases outside gene matches: 13. Per germline, CDR1 LNHDA and CDR2 SQIVND (reference sequence). CDR3 length: 15 amino acids. CDR3 bases: TGTGCCAGTAGCTTTCTACAGGGGAGGTTGGATGGCTACACCTTC. Translation gives CASSFLQGRLDGYTF.

CDR3 DNA: TGTGCCAGCAGCGTAGATAGAGGGACCCAGTACTTC. It is translated as CASSVDRGTQYF. The chain uses TRBV9 and TRBJ2-5, with D unresolved. This CDR3 spans 12 amino acids. Trimming took off 0 bases at V and 7 bases at J, with 7 bases between the two ends. Per germline, CDR1 SGDLS and CDR2 YYNGEE. Full variable domain (missing parts from reference TRBV9 and TRBJ2-5): DSGVTQTPKHLITATGQRVTLRCSPRSGDLSVYWYQQSLDQGLQFLIQYYNGEERAKGNILERFSAQQFPDLHSELNLSSLELGDSALYFCASSVDRGTQYFGPGTRLLVL.